One and the same sample provided the 27 T cell receptor beta chains below, sequenced in a study of blood T cell repertoires in COVID-19. Repertoires were generated with immunoSEQ multiplex PCR, while TCRdb's copy carries only in-frame clones and drops some. The sample includes about 75,000 clones, 75% to 95% seen only once; the top ten take 6% to 7.5%. Material: peripheral blood. Receptors were obtained from a human donor in a cohort sampled during active COVID-19.

The chain recombines TRBV7-9 with TRBJ2-7; D not certain. Trimming pared 5 bases from V and 2 bases from J, leaving 10 bases between. This CDR3 has 13 amino acids. Germline V gene data show CDR1 as SEHNR and CDR2 as FQNEAQ (reference sequence). The CDR3 loop is CASSKTPAYEQYF. CDR3 nucleotide sequence: TGTGCCAGCAGCAAGACACCGGCCTACGAGCAGTACTTC.

This rearrangement joins TRBV6-5 to TRBJ2-7, with D unresolved. Trimming shortened V by 0 bases and J by 7 bases, and 16 bases separated the two germline ends. The CDR3 has 15 residues. The V gene's germline CDR1 is MNHEY and CDR2 SVGAGI. The CDR3 DNA follows: TGTGCCAGCAGTTACTCGACTGGTGCAACGATAGAGCAGTACTTC. It yields the protein CASSYSTGATIEQYF.

The chain carries TRBV7-9 and TRBJ2-7; D remains unclear. The CDR3 is 14 amino acids. Germline CDR1 reads SEHNR; CDR2 reads FQNEAQ (reference sequence). V shed 3 bases and J shed 0 bases, with 9 bases lying between them. The CDR3 spells CASSLIQSSYEQYF. The CDR3 coding sequence is TGTGCCAGCAGCTTGATACAGAGCTCCTACGAGCAGTACTTC.

V and J are TRBV6-5 and TRBJ1-2; 7 nucleotides match TRBD1. The junction had 6 bases not matched to a gene; V was cut back by 5 bases and J by 3 bases. This CDR3 comprises 14 residues. Germline loops: CDR1 MNHEY, CDR2 SVGAGI. As DNA, the CDR3 is TGTGCCAGCAGTAACCTCGACAGGGACTATGGCTACACCTTC. Protein product: CASSNLDRDYGYTF.

The chain couples TRBV12-5 to TRBJ2-1, with D possibly being TRBD2 (6 bases). Looked up from germline, CDR1 is LGHNT and CDR2 is FRNRAP. Trimming stripped 6 bases from V and 9 bases from J, with 12 bases between. This CDR3 region has 12 residues. In DNA form, the CDR3 reads TGTGCTAGTGGCCAGACTAGGAGTGAGCAGTTCTTC. Translated: CASGQTRSEQFF.

The chain links TRBV15 to TRBJ2-7, with D possibly matching TRBD1 (5 bases). The germline V gene has CDR1 LNHNV and CDR2 YYDKDF (reference sequence). V lost 1 base, J lost 9 bases, and 10 bases lay in between. The CDR3 is made up of 12 amino acids. The CDR3 sequence is CATSRGGARQYF. The CDR3, as DNA: TGTGCCACCAGCAGAGGTGGGGCTCGGCAGTACTTC.

This rearrangement joins TRBV18 to TRBJ2-1, with 10 bases identical to TRBD1. V lost 0 bases and J lost 7; bases outside the gene matches: 6. The CDR3 is made up of 16 amino acids. From germline, CDR1 is KGHSH and CDR2 LQKENI. DNA of the CDR3: TGTGCCAGCTCACCACCATTTGGACAGGGGGGTAATGAGCAGTTCTTC. Protein: CASSPPFGQGGNEQFF.

In nucleotides, the CDR3 is TGTGCCAGCAGCTTCGAGGAAAAGACGGGCTACACCTTC. This codes for CASSFEEKTGYTF. The V gene is TRBV11-2, the J gene TRBJ1-2; D unclear. The CDR3 is 13 residues long. The germline V gene has CDR1 SGHAT and CDR2 FQNNGV. The V and J ends lost 3 bases and 8 bases respectively, with 13 bases between them.

The rearrangement uses TRBV6-5 and TRBJ1-3; D call uncertain. Trimming cost V 4 bases and J 0 bases, with 10 bases left between them. CDR3 length equals 15 residues. Germline values: CDR1 MNHEY, CDR2 SVGAGI. The DNA of the CDR3 is TGTGCCAGCAGTTTAAGAGGACTCTCTGGAAACACCATATATTTT. Translating it yields CASSLRGLSGNTIYF.

Only a few counts were recorded for this clone. The chain uses TRBV27 and TRBJ2-1; 7 bases line up with TRBD1. The CDR3 totals 15 residues. Losses at the gene ends were 5 bases for V and 4 bases for J; bases not matched to a gene: 8. The germline V gene has CDR1 MNHEY and CDR2 SMNVEV (reference sequence). CDR3 nucleotides: TGTGCCAGCAGTCCCCGGACAGGTGCGTACAATGAGCAGTTCTTC. Its protein product is CASSPRTGAYNEQFF.

This clone occurred once. The chain links TRBV5-1 to TRBJ2-5, with 12 bases fitting TRBD2. CDR1 is SGHRS, CDR2 YFSETQ, per germline. This CDR3 contains 17 residues. The V segment lost 4 bases and the J segment 4 bases; nucleotides outside the gene matches: 11. DNA for the CDR3: TGCGCCAGCAGCACTCCTAGCGGGGGGGCCGTCGCAGAGACCCAGTACTTC. This codes for CASSTPSGGAVAETQYF.

The rearrangement joins TRBV10-1 to TRBJ2-4, with a possible D match to TRBD1 (5 bases). Germline lookup yields CDR1 WNHNN and CDR2 SYGVQD (reference sequence). Trimming removed 2 bases from V and 9 bases from J, with 11 bases in between. This CDR3 contains 13 residues. Here the CDR3 DNA reads TGCGCCAGCAGTGAGCCCCCAGGGATCATTCAGTACTTC. This sequence encodes CASSEPPGIIQYF.

The chain couples TRBV10-1 to TRBJ2-3; TRBD2 agrees at 8 bases. In germline, CDR1 is WNHNN, CDR2 SYGVQD (reference sequence). The CDR3 has 15 residues. The ends lost 6 bases at V and 5 bases at J; junction bases unmatched: 10. The CDR3 sequence: CASSRRRGDQDTQYF. The CDR3 DNA sequence: TGCGCCAGCAGCCGGAGGCGGGGGGATCAAGATACGCAGTATTTT.

V is TRBV18 and J is TRBJ2-5, with D maybe TRBD1 (6 bases). The germline V gene encodes CDR1 KGHSH and CDR2 LQKENI. CDR3 length: 15 amino acids. V gave up 6 bases and J gave up 4 bases, with 18 bases separating them. CDR3 sequence reads: CASSPGTGFTETQYF. In DNA form, the CDR3 reads TGTGCCAGCTCCCCGGGAACAGGGTTTACAGAGACCCAGTACTTC.

The chain links TRBV9 to TRBJ2-7; 9 nucleotides align to TRBD1. CDR1 and CDR2 from the germline V gene are SGDLS and YYNGEE. Unmatched junction bases numbered 3, after V lost 2 bases and J lost 3 bases. There are 14 residues in the CDR3. Written as DNA, the CDR3 is TGTGCCAGCAGCGTGGGACAGGGAGACTACGAGCAGTACTTC. Translation: CASSVGQGDYEQYF.

The rearrangement uses TRBV2 and TRBJ1-5; no firm D call. The ends were cut back, 4 bases at V and 4 bases at J, with 8 bases in the middle. The CDR3 length is 13 residues. Germline loops: CDR1 SNHLY, CDR2 FYNNEI. As DNA, the CDR3 is TGTGCCAGCAGTGTGGCTCGAAATCAGCCCCAGCATTTT. This encodes CASSVARNQPQHF. Full variable domain (rest looked up from reference TRBV2 and TRBJ1-5): EPEVTQTPSHQVTQMGQEVILRCVPISNHLYFYWYRQILGQKVEFLVSFYNNEISEKSEIFDDQFSVERPDGSNFTLKIRSTKLEDSAMYFCASSVARNQPQHFGDGTRLSIL.

The rearrangement links TRBV9 to TRBJ1-1, with TRBD1 as a possible D gene (5 bases). The CDR3 length is 14 residues. Germline assignment: CDR1 SGDLS and CDR2 YYNGEE. Trimming took 0 bases from V and 1 from J, leaving 7 bases between them. The CDR3 here is CASSVGGENTEAFF. CDR3 sequence (DNA): TGTGCCAGCAGCGTAGGGGGGGAGAACACTGAAGCTTTCTTT.

J is TRBJ1-3 and V is TRBV3-1 (or the pseudogene TRBV3-2); D call uncertain. Looked up from germline, CDR1 is LGHDT and CDR2 is YNNKEL (reference sequence). This CDR3 comprises 15 residues. Trimming removed 2 bases from V and 0 bases from J, with 8 bases in between. The CDR3 spells CASSQRGSSGNTIYF. The CDR3 nucleotides read TGTGCCAGCAGCCAACGGGGATCCTCTGGAAACACCATATATTTT.

The rearrangement joins TRBV5-1 to TRBJ2-5; 10 nucleotides line up with TRBD2. Germline-derived CDR1 and CDR2 are SGHRS and YFSETQ. V lost 2 bases to trimming and J lost 4 bases; unmatched junction nucleotides: 2. The CDR3 has 14 residues. The CDR3 here is CASSLLAGRETQYF. CDR3 nucleotide sequence: TGCGCCAGCAGCTTACTAGCGGGGAGAGAGACCCAGTACTTC.

This clone showed up just a few times. The V and J genes are TRBV4-2 and TRBJ1-6; no clear D. Trimming pared 1 base from V and 7 bases from J, leaving 5 bases between. Germline V gene lookup returns CDR1 LGHNA and CDR2 YNFKEQ. The CDR3 has 13 amino acids. This CDR3 is CASSQAGNSPLHF. The CDR3 coding sequence is TGTGCCAGCAGCCAAGCCGGGAATTCACCCCTCCACTTT.

This chain joins TRBV29-1 and TRBJ2-3; D ambiguous. Germline V gene sequence: CDR1 SQVTM, CDR2 ANQGSEA. Trimming stripped 0 bases from V and 2 bases from J, with 9 bases between. The CDR3 is 14 residues long. The CDR3: CSVEDPVPTDTQYF. The CDR3 bases are TGCAGCGTTGAAGATCCGGTACCCACAGATACGCAGTATTTT.

This chain joins TRBV5-5 and TRBJ2-7; maybe TRBD2 (6 bases). The CDR3 consists of 14 residues. Trimming took 3 bases from V and 3 from J, leaving 13 bases between them. Germline CDR1 and CDR2: SGHKS and YYEKEE (reference sequence). CDR3 region: CASSYQGLGYEQYF. The DNA for the CDR3 is TGTGCCAGCAGCTACCAGGGACTGGGCTACGAGCAGTACTTC.

V usage is TRBV24-1 and J usage is TRBJ2-2, with D possibly being TRBD2 (6 bases). CDR3 size: 15 residues. The germline V gene has CDR1 KGHDR and CDR2 SFDVKD. The ends were cut back, 5 bases at V and 0 bases at J, with 9 bases in the middle. The CDR3: CATSGRGPNTGELFF. In nucleotides, the CDR3 is TGTGCCACCAGTGGGCGGGGACCGAACACCGGGGAGCTGTTTTTT.

This clone is a singleton in its sample. The V and J genes are TRBV5-1 and TRBJ2-2, with TRBD1 matching 9 bases. The CDR3 covers 16 residues. J lost 5 bases, V lost 3 bases, and 8 bases had no gene match. Germline V gene lookup returns CDR1 SGHRS and CDR2 YFSETQ. As DNA, the CDR3 is TGCGCCAGCAGCTCACGACAGGGGGAAGTAACCGGGGAGCTGTTTTTT. Translated, it gives CASSSRQGEVTGELFF.

In DNA form, the CDR3 reads TGTGCCACCAGTGAGGGCGGACAGGGGGCAGTGTACGTCACAGATACGCAGTATTTT. Translated: CATSEGGQGAVYVTDTQYF. J is TRBJ2-3 and V is TRBV24-1, with 11 bases matching TRBD1. With V trimmed by 4 bases and J by 2 bases, 13 bases remained unmatched. Germline V gives CDR1 KGHDR, CDR2 SFDVKD. CDR3 size: 19 residues.

This chain links TRBV7-9 with TRBJ2-4; a possible D gene is TRBD1 (6 bases). The CDR3 is made up of 14 amino acids. Germline V gene lookup returns CDR1 SEHNR and CDR2 FQNEAQ (reference sequence). V dropped 5 bases and J dropped 2 bases, with 10 bases sitting between them. CDR3 loop: CASSQQGSKNIQYF. Here the CDR3 DNA reads TGTGCCAGCAGCCAGCAGGGGTCCAAAAACATTCAGTACTTC.

This clone was counted a single time. The chain has TRBV28 and TRBJ1-2, with D perhaps matching TRBD1 (6 bases). Germline CDR1 MDHEN, CDR2 SYDVKM. The CDR3 runs 15 residues. V shed 4 bases and J shed 1 base, with 13 bases lying between them. The CDR3 DNA follows: TGTGCCAGCAGTTATCCAGGGGCTCTTAACTATGGCTACACCTTC. This gives the protein CASSYPGALNYGYTF.